A single sample gave rise to the 6 T cell receptor beta chains below, sequenced in a study of blood T cell repertoires in COVID-19. TCRdb keeps only in-frame clones here, not all; method: immunoSEQ multiplex PCR. The repertoire consists of under 150,000 clones, with more than 80% occurring once and the leading ten covering roughly 5%. Sequenced material: peripheral blood. All receptors come from a woman aged 60 to 75 with COVID-19, enrolled during active disease.

V is TRBV6-5 and J is TRBJ1-2; D ambiguous. The V end lost 2 bases, the J end lost 5 bases, and 12 bases lay between the germline ends. The CDR3 is 14 residues long. CDR1 is MNHEY, CDR2 SVGAGI, per germline. In nucleotides, the CDR3 is TGTGCCAGCAGTTACACCTACGCGGCGTATGGCTACACCTTC. It specifies CASSYTYAAYGYTF.

This chain connects TRBV5-1 to TRBJ1-1; a weak D match, TRBD1 (5 bases). Trimming cost V 3 bases and J 0 bases, with 9 bases left between them. CDR1 and CDR2 from the germline V gene are SGHRS and YFSETQ. This CDR3 has 14 residues. The CDR3 loop is CASSWRGMNTEAFF. CDR3 sequence (DNA): TGCGCCAGCAGCTGGAGGGGCATGAACACTGAAGCTTTCTTT.

The rearrangement links TRBV27 to TRBJ2-5; 12 nucleotides match TRBD2. Germline assignment: CDR1 MNHEY and CDR2 SMNVEV (reference sequence). The CDR3 spans 17 residues. With V trimmed by 1 base and J by 7 bases, 10 bases remained unmatched. DNA for the CDR3: TGTGCCAGCAGTTTATTTCAACTAGCGGGGGGTGTAGGGACCCAGTACTTC. Translated, it gives CASSLFQLAGGVGTQYF.

This CDR3 is CASSWTPREGGTQYF. CDR3 bases: TGCGCCAGCAGCTGGACACCCAGGGAGGGAGGTACGCAGTATTTT. The chain joins TRBV5-1 to TRBJ2-3, with 7 bases identical to TRBD2. Per germline, CDR1 SGHRS and CDR2 YFSETQ. V shed 3 bases and J 8 bases; nucleotides not matched to a gene: 12. This CDR3 contains 15 residues.

The V gene is TRBV29-1, the J gene TRBJ2-4; D not resolved. V lost 7 bases and J 1 base, leaving 17 bases between the germline ends. The germline V gene has CDR1 SQVTM and CDR2 ANQGSEA. CDR3 size: 15 residues. In nucleotides, the CDR3 is TGCAGCGCCCGCGAAGCGATTGGGGCCAAAAACATTCAGTACTTC. Encoded protein: CSAREAIGAKNIQYF. Full variable domain (remainder filled in from reference TRBV29-1 and TRBJ2-4): SAVISQKPSRDICQRGTSLTIQCQVDSQVTMMFWYRQQPGQSLTLIATANQGSEATYESGFVIDKFPISRPNLTFSTLTVSNMSPEDSSIYLCSAREAIGAKNIQYFGAGTRLSVL.

This clone is a singleton in its sample. The rearrangement uses TRBV6-2 or TRBV6-3 and TRBJ1-1; D gene ambiguous. Trimming cost V 4 bases and J 0 bases, with 12 bases left between them. This CDR3 is 15 amino acids long. The germline gives CDR1 MNHEY, CDR2 SVGEGT. The CDR3 here is CASSSIWSVNTEAFF. Written as DNA, the CDR3 is TGTGCCAGCAGTTCCATATGGTCGGTGAACACTGAAGCTTTCTTT.